This T cell receptor beta chain appears in the sequencing data of a study of blood T cell repertoires in COVID-19. About the research overall: Acute-phase and convalescent COVID-19 samples originated in the United States, Italy and Spain. PBMCs, B-cell-depleted T cells, or T cells provided the cDNA or gDNA that made up the material.

How the authors handled the data: How many nucleated cells were present was estimated from reference gene primer amplification. Generated by immunoSEQ multiplex PCR, the TCRdb table keeps only in-frame clones and is missing some. Clone size and V and J calls were adopted from that table, with D and trimming inferred from the DNA. The sample includes under 150,000 clones, 85% to 90% of them seen just once. This clone showed up just a few times. Germline CDR1 is SGHRS and CDR2 is YFSETQ. The CDR3 is 16 amino acids. V trimming: 0 bases; J trimming: 5 bases; junction bases outside the gene matches: 10. The genes are TRBV5-1 and TRBJ1-1, with 7 nucleotides matching TRBD1. Sequenced sample: peripheral blood. This receptor was taken from a woman aged 45-60 years with acute or convalescent COVID-19. CDR3 region: CASSLATGRAGTEAFF. Written as DNA, the CDR3 is TGCGCCAGCAGCTTGGCGACAGGGCGGGCAGGGACTGAAGCTTTCTTT.